One and the same sample provided the 32 T cell receptor beta chains below, sequenced in a study of OX40 agonist ivuxolimab in advanced cancers. Clones were read by immunoSEQ multiplex PCR, and TCRdb kept only the in-frame ones, dropping some. The sample lists more than 60,000 clones, 90% to 95% occurring once. The sequenced sample was CD4+ or CD8+ T cells sorted from blood, obtained in a trial of the OX40 agonist ivuxolimab. All receptors derive from an adult with an advanced solid tumor such as melanoma, head and neck, liver or kidney cancer.

This chain joins TRBV13 and TRBJ2-4; tentative D call: TRBD1 (7 bases). V shed 5 bases and J shed 2 bases, with 16 bases lying between them. This CDR3 has 16 amino acids. CDR1 and CDR2 (germline): PRHDT, FYEKMQ (reference sequence). The CDR3 DNA reads as TGTGCCAGCAGCACCGCCCAGGGGGGTACCAAAAACATTCAGTACTTC. Its protein product is CASSTAQGGTKNIQYF.

The chain uses TRBV6-5 and TRBJ2-7; no clear D gene. The germline CDR1 and CDR2 sequences are MNHEY and SVGAGI. V lost 2 bases and J lost 3, with 8 bases in between. The CDR3 contains 13 residues. The CDR3 here is CASSYQADYEQYF. In DNA form, the CDR3 reads TGTGCCAGCAGTTACCAGGCGGACTACGAGCAGTACTTC.

The table lists this clone with a few counts. CDR3 bases: TGTGCCAGCAGCTCCCGGAGCAGGGCTGAGGAGCAGTACTTC. Its translation is CASSSRSRAEEQYF. The V call is TRBV7-9, the J call TRBJ2-7; perhaps TRBD1 as D (5 bases). The CDR3 has 14 amino acids. With 4 bases removed from V and 7 bases from J, the gap between germline ends came to 17 bases. The germline CDR1 and CDR2 sequences are SEHNR and FQNEAQ (reference sequence).

The rearrangement joins TRBV28 to TRBJ1-5; tentatively, D is TRBD1 (6 bases). This CDR3 is built from 14 residues. The germline CDR1 and CDR2 sequences are MDHEN and SYDVKM. The V gene lost 5 bases and the J gene lost 4 bases, with 12 bases spanning the gap. In DNA form, the CDR3 reads TGTGCCAGCAGTGACCCAGGGGCTAATCAGCCCCAGCATTTT. It specifies CASSDPGANQPQHF.

V usage is TRBV4-1 and J usage is TRBJ2-5; a weak D match, TRBD1 (6 bases). Trimming stripped 2 bases from V and 0 bases from J, with 7 bases between. The CDR3 sequence is 14 residues long. CDR1 is MGHRA, CDR2 YSYEKL, per germline. CDR3 nucleotide sequence: TGCGCCAGCAGCCAAACAGGGTACCAAGAGACCCAGTACTTC. This sequence encodes CASSQTGYQETQYF.

This rearrangement joins TRBV7-9 to TRBJ2-3, with TRBD2 identical over 8 bases. V trimming: 3 bases; J trimming: 7 bases; junction bases outside the gene matches: 6. The CDR3 has 14 amino acids. Germline loops: CDR1 SEHNR, CDR2 FQNEAQ (reference sequence). Here the CDR3 reads CASSLVAGINTQYF. CDR3 nucleotides: TGTGCCAGCAGCTTGGTAGCGGGAATTAATACGCAGTATTTT.

The chain joins TRBV7-9 to TRBJ2-7, with 7 bases that match TRBD1. V shed 8 bases, J shed 6 bases, and the junction held 7 bases outside the gene matches. Germline V gene sequence: CDR1 SEHNR, CDR2 FQNEAQ (reference sequence). The length of the CDR3 is 12 residues. The CDR3: CASGTVVSEQYF. The CDR3 nucleotides are TGTGCCAGCGGGACAGTAGTCTCCGAGCAGTACTTC.

The genes are TRBV10-3 and TRBJ1-2, with a weak D call TRBD1 (5 bases). Trimming removed 11 bases from V and 8 bases from J, with 15 bases in between. Looked up from germline, CDR1 is ENHRY and CDR2 is SYGVKD. The CDR3 loop spans 11 amino acids. This CDR3 is CASDGGRGYTF. The CDR3 DNA reads TGTGCCTCCGACGGGGGACGGGGCTACACCTTC.

This clone was seen a handful of times. The V and J genes are TRBV19 and TRBJ1-1, with a tentative D call TRBD1 (5 bases). The CDR3 runs 18 residues. CDR1 is LNHDA, CDR2 SQIVND, per germline (reference sequence). Between the trimmed V and J ends, which lost 4 bases and 1 base, there was a span of 22 bases. The CDR3 nucleotides read TGTGCCAGTAGTACGAAAATCCTAATGACAGAAGCGAACACTGAAGCTTTCTTT. This gives the protein CASSTKILMTEANTEAFF.

CDR3 DNA sequence: TGTGCCAGCAGCTCCTCCACAGATACGCAGTATTTT. This gives the protein CASSSSTDTQYF. This chain connects TRBV7-6 to TRBJ2-3; D ambiguous. The length of the CDR3 is 12 residues. With 4 bases removed from V and 2 bases from J, the gap between germline ends came to 4 bases. CDR1 is SGHVS and CDR2 is FNYEAQ in the germline V gene.

V and J are TRBV5-1 and TRBJ2-6; D uncertain. Trimming cost V 0 bases and J 0 bases, with 13 bases left between them. CDR3 length: 18 amino acids. The V gene's germline CDR1 is SGHRS and CDR2 YFSETQ. CDR3 sequence: CASSLAWSLSSGANVLTF. The CDR3 nucleotides read TGCGCCAGCAGCTTGGCTTGGAGTCTGAGCTCTGGGGCCAACGTCCTGACTTTC. The full variable domain, completed using reference TRBV5-1 and TRBJ2-6, is KAGVTQTPRYLIKTRGQQVTLSCSPISGHRSVSWYQQTPGQGLQFLFEYFSETQRNKGNFPGRFSGRQFSNSRSEMNVSTLELGDSALYLCASSLAWSLSSGANVLTFGAGSRLTVL.

CDR3 nucleotide sequence: TGCGCCAGCAGCCAAGAGGTTAGGGGGACTAGCGGCAATGAGCAGTTCTTC. Protein sequence: CASSQEVRGTSGNEQFF. The chain uses TRBV4-3 and TRBJ2-1; 11 nucleotides agree with TRBD2. CDR3 length equals 17 residues. V shed 0 bases and J 6 bases; nucleotides not matched to a gene: 7. Per germline, CDR1 LGHNA and CDR2 YSLEER.

The chain combines TRBV6-4 with TRBJ2-2; 9 nucleotides agree with TRBD2. CDR1 and CDR2 (germline): MRHNA, SNTAGT. CDR3 length: 14 amino acids. J gave up 1 base and V 6 bases, and 0 bases lay outside the gene matches. The CDR3 loop reads CASRAGGNTGELFF. The CDR3 DNA reads as TGTGCCAGCAGAGCGGGAGGGAACACCGGGGAGCTGTTTTTT.

This chain joins TRBV29-1 and TRBJ2-7, with a tentative D call TRBD2 (5 bases). Germline V gene sequence: CDR1 SQVTM, CDR2 ANQGSEA. Trimming removed 4 bases from V and 4 bases from J, with 8 bases in between. This CDR3 has 11 residues. CDR3 sequence reads: CSVGGGYEQYF. DNA of the CDR3: TGCAGCGTTGGTGGCGGGTACGAGCAGTACTTC.

Only one count was recorded for this clone. V usage is TRBV14 and J usage is TRBJ2-5, with 7 bases matching TRBD1. Germline assignment: CDR1 SGHDN and CDR2 FVKESK. The junction had 13 bases not matched to a gene; V was cut back by 4 bases and J by 5 bases. CDR3 length: 16 amino acids. In nucleotides, the CDR3 is TGTGCCAGCAGCCGCCTACAGGGGTTGGTAGGTGAGACCCAGTACTTC. This gives the protein CASSRLQGLVGETQYF.

The rearrangement links TRBV11-2 to TRBJ2-5, with 7 bases matching TRBD2. Germline V gene lookup returns CDR1 SGHAT and CDR2 FQNNGV. The CDR3 loop spans 15 amino acids. Unmatched junction bases numbered 9, after V lost 5 bases and J lost 3 bases. The CDR3 protein is CASSPAGAAEETQYF. CDR3 coding DNA: TGTGCCAGCAGCCCGGCGGGAGCGGCTGAAGAGACCCAGTACTTC.

V is TRBV29-1 and J is TRBJ1-2; tentative D call: TRBD1 (5 bases). Deletions cut 7 bases from V and 6 bases from J, with 15 bases between. Per the germline V gene, CDR1 is SQVTM and CDR2 is ANQGSEA. This CDR3 region has 12 residues. The DNA of the CDR3 is TGCAGCGCTACCGGGAGAGGGGATGGCTACACCTTC. It is translated as CSATGRGDGYTF.

This clone appeared many times. V gene TRBV6-5 combines with J gene TRBJ1-4; TRBD1 is a possible D gene (5 bases). V was clipped by 2 bases and J by 4 bases, with 14 bases between them. Germline V gene lookup returns CDR1 MNHEY and CDR2 SVGAGI. The CDR3 runs to 16 residues. CDR3 in amino acids: CASSYSVGTINEKLFF. In DNA form, the CDR3 reads TGTGCCAGCAGTTACAGTGTCGGGACGATTAATGAAAAACTGTTTTTT.

CDR3 loop: CASSEERTSLYYLAKNIQYF. The CDR3 DNA reads as TGTGCCAGCAGTGAAGAAAGGACTAGCCTCTATTACCTAGCCAAAAACATTCAGTACTTC. The J gene is TRBJ2-4, the V gene TRBV6-1; 8 bases map to TRBD2. The J segment lost 0 bases and the V segment lost 1 base, leaving 14 bases of the junction unmatched. Germline V gene lookup returns CDR1 MNHNS and CDR2 SASEGT. This CDR3 is built from 20 residues.

The chain couples TRBV14 to TRBJ2-7; 8 nucleotides agree with TRBD1. J lost 2 bases, V lost 3 bases, and 6 bases had no gene match. This CDR3 spans 15 amino acids. CDR1 is SGHDN, CDR2 FVKESK, per germline. CDR3 in amino acids: CASSHLGQGAYEQYF. CDR3 DNA: TGTGCCAGCAGCCACTTAGGACAGGGAGCCTACGAGCAGTACTTC.

This clone turned up a few times. The J gene is TRBJ1-5, the V gene TRBV6-6; 7 bases agree with TRBD1. CDR3 length: 16 amino acids. Germline V CDR1 and CDR2: MNHNY, SVGAGI (reference sequence). With 1 base clipped from V and 1 base from J, the junction kept 4 bases outside the gene matches. The CDR3 sequence: CASSYLRGRSNQPQHF. CDR3 DNA: TGTGCCAGCAGTTACTTGAGGGGGCGCAGCAATCAGCCCCAGCATTTT.

The J gene is TRBJ2-5, the V gene TRBV11-2; TRBD1 might be the D (6 bases). Trimming shortened V by 5 bases and J by 5 bases, and 9 bases separated the two germline ends. CDR1 is SGHAT, CDR2 FQNNGV, per germline. This CDR3 contains 12 residues. The DNA of the CDR3 is TGTGCCAGCAGCCAGCAGGGGGAGACCCAGTACTTC. It translates to CASSQQGETQYF.

The chain uses TRBV4-3 and TRBJ2-5, with 10 nucleotides matching TRBD2. CDR3 length equals 16 residues. Germline CDR1 and CDR2: LGHNA and YSLEER. J lost 5 bases, V lost 6 bases, and 12 bases had no gene match. Here the CDR3 DNA reads TGCGCCAGCAGGACTACTAGCGGGGATATTTGGGAGACCCAGTACTTC. Translation: CASRTTSGDIWETQYF.

The J gene is TRBJ2-1, the V gene TRBV6-4; 7 bases align to TRBD2. Germline CDR1 and CDR2: MRHNA and SNTAGT. V lost 4 bases to trimming and J lost 2 bases; unmatched junction nucleotides: 5. CDR3 length: 15 amino acids. The CDR3 loop reads CASSVWGGTYNEQFF. The CDR3 coding sequence is TGTGCCAGCAGTGTGTGGGGAGGGACCTACAATGAGCAGTTCTTC.

Only a few counts were recorded for this clone. The chain is built from TRBV7-9 and TRBJ2-5, with 13 bases lining up with TRBD2. Germline V gives CDR1 SEHNR, CDR2 FQNEAQ (reference sequence). The CDR3 loop spans 15 amino acids. Unmatched junction bases numbered 3, after V lost 5 bases and J lost 3 bases. CDR3 DNA: TGTGCCAGCAGCCTAGGACTAGCGGGGGAAGAGACCCAGTACTTC. This sequence encodes CASSLGLAGEETQYF.

The J gene is TRBJ2-5, the V gene TRBV4-1; the match to TRBD2 covers 10 bases. After removal of 0 bases from V and 5 bases from J, the junction contained 6 bases not matched to a gene. The germline CDR1 and CDR2 sequences are MGHRA and YSYEKL. The CDR3 runs 16 residues. CDR3 protein: CASSQDRLAGAETQYF. CDR3 sequence (DNA): TGCGCCAGCAGCCAAGATCGGCTAGCGGGAGCTGAGACCCAGTACTTC.

The chain links TRBV18 to TRBJ2-3; TRBD1 matches at 7 bases. V shed 3 bases and J 0 bases; nucleotides not matched to a gene: 9. Germline V gives CDR1 KGHSH, CDR2 LQKENI. The CDR3 consists of 17 residues. CDR3 sequence: CASSPSQPGQSTDTQYF. In DNA, the CDR3 is TGTGCCAGCTCACCGTCGCAGCCGGGACAGAGCACAGATACGCAGTATTTT. Variable domain in full (rest from reference TRBV18 and TRBJ2-3): NAGVMQNPRHLVRRRGQEARLRCSPMKGHSHVYWYRQLPEEGLKFMVYLQKENIIDESGMPKERFSAEFPKEGPSILRIQQVVRGDSAAYFCASSPSQPGQSTDTQYFGPGTRLTVL.

The chain has TRBV28 and TRBJ2-5, with a weak D call TRBD1 (6 bases). Germline values: CDR1 MDHEN, CDR2 SYDVKM. This CDR3 is 14 amino acids long. V lost 6 bases and J lost 5, with 16 bases in between. The CDR3 protein is CASRFGGWEETQYF. CDR3 coding DNA: TGTGCCAGCAGGTTTGGGGGCTGGGAGGAGACCCAGTACTTC.

The chain joins TRBV5-6 to TRBJ2-3; D gene ambiguous. CDR1 SGHDT and CDR2 YYEEEE come from the germline V gene. V lost 2 bases to trimming and J lost 5 bases, with 9 bases between them. This CDR3 region has 13 residues. The DNA for the CDR3 is TGTGCCAGCAGCTTAAACTCTGTAGATACGCAGTATTTT. Translating it yields CASSLNSVDTQYF.

J is TRBJ2-3 and V is TRBV7-3, with 11 positions matching TRBD2. The germline V gene has CDR1 SGHTA and CDR2 FQGTGA. This CDR3 has 17 amino acids. With 5 bases clipped from V and 3 bases from J, the junction kept 10 bases outside the gene matches. CDR3 nucleotide sequence: TGTGCCAGCAGCCCAAGAATAGCGGGAGGGCCGACAGATACGCAGTATTTT. It is translated as CASSPRIAGGPTDTQYF.

V usage is TRBV5-1 and J usage is TRBJ2-2; 11 bases are a match to TRBD2. The trim removed 4 bases at V and 2 bases at J, leaving 7 bases unmatched. The CDR3 has 17 residues. From germline, CDR1 is SGHRS and CDR2 YFSETQ. The CDR3 nucleotides are TGCGCCAGCAGCCCGTGGGGACTAGCGGAAAACACCGGGGAGCTGTTTTTT. It yields the protein CASSPWGLAENTGELFF. Full variable domain (remainder filled in from reference TRBV5-1 and TRBJ2-2): KAGVTQTPRYLIKTRGQQVTLSCSPISGHRSVSWYQQTPGQGLQFLFEYFSETQRNKGNFPGRFSGRQFSNSRSEMNVSTLELGDSALYLCASSPWGLAENTGELFFGEGSRLTVL.

V is TRBV7-2 and J is TRBJ2-7; D is unresolved. CDR3 length equals 16 residues. The V gene lost 3 bases and the J gene lost 0 bases, with 15 bases spanning the gap. Germline V lookup: CDR1 SGHTA, CDR2 FQGNSA. CDR3 DNA: TGTGCCAGCAGCTTTGGTTCGGCGGTCGGCTCCTACGAGCAGTACTTC. Its protein is CASSFGSAVGSYEQYF.